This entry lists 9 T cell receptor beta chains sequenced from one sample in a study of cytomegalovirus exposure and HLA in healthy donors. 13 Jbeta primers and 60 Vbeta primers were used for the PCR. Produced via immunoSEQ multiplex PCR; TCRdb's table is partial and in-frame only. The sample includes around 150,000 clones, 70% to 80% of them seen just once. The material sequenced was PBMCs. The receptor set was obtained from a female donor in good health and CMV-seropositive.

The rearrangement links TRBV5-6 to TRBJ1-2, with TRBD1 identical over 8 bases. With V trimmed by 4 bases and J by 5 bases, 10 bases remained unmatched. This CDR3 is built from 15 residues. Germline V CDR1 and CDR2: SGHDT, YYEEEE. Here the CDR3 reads CASSRLDREVYGYTF. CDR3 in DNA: TGTGCCAGCAGCCGGTTGGACAGGGAAGTGTATGGCTACACCTTC.

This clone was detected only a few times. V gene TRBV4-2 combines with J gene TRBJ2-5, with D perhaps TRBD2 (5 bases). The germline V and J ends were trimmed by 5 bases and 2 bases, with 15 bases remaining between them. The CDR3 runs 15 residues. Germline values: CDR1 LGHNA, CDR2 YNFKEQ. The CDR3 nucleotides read TGTGCCAGCAGCGAGACCGGGAACAAACAAGAGACCCAGTACTTC. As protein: CASSETGNKQETQYF.

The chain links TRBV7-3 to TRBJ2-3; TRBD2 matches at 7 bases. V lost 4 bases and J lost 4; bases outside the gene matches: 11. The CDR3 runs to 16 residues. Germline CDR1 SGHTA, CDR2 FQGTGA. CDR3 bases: TGTGCCAGCAGCTCCCCGGAAGGCGGGAGCCCAGATACGCAGTATTTT. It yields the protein CASSSPEGGSPDTQYF.

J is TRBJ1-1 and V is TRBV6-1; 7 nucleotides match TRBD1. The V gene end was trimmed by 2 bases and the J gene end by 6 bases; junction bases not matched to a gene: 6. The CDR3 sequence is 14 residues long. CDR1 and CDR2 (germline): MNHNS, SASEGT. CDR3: CASSERDRRPEAFF. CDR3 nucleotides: TGTGCCAGCAGTGAAAGGGACAGAAGACCTGAAGCTTTCTTT.

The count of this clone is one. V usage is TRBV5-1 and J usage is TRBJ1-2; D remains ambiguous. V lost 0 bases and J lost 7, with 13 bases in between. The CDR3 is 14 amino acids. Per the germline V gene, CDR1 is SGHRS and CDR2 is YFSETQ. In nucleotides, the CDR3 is TGCGCCAGCAGCTTGGACCGTGGGCGTGCTGGCTACACCTTC. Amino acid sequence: CASSLDRGRAGYTF.

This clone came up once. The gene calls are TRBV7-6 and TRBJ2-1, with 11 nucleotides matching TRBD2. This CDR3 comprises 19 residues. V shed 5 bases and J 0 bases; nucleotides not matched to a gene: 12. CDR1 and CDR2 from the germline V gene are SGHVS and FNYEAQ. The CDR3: CASSLEASGRPSSYNEQFF. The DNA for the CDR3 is TGTGCCAGCAGCCTAGAGGCTAGCGGGAGGCCTAGCTCCTACAATGAGCAGTTCTTC.

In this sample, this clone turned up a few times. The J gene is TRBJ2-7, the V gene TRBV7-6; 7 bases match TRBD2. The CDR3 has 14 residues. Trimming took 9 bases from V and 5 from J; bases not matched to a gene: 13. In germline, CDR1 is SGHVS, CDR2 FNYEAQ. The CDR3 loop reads CASHGVGRVHEQYF. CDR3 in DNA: TGTGCCAGTCACGGGGTAGGGAGGGTGCACGAGCAGTACTTC.

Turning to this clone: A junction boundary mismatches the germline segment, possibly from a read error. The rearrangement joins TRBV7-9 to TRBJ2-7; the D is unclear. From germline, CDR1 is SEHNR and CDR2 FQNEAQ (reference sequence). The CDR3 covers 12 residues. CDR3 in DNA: TGTTCCAGCAGCTTAGGCGAATACGAGCAGTACTTC. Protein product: CSSSLGEYEQYF.

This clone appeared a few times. CDR3 DNA: TGTGCCAGCAGCTCGACGGGAGACGGGTACAATGAGCAGTTCTTC. Translating gives CASSSTGDGYNEQFF. The chain recombines TRBV7-3 with TRBJ2-1, with D maybe TRBD2 (6 bases). V was clipped by 4 bases and J by 4 bases, with 14 bases between them. Germline lookup yields CDR1 SGHTA and CDR2 FQGTGA. This CDR3 is built from 15 residues.